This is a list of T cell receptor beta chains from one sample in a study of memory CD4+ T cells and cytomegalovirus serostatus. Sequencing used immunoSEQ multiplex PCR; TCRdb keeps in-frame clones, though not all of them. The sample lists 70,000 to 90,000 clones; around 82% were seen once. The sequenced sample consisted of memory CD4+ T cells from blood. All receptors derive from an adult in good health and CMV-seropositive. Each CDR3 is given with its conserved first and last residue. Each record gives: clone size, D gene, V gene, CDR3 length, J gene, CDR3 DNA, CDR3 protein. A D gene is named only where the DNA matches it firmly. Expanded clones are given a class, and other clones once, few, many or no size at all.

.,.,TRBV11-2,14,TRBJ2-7,TGTGCCAGCAGCCAAGGGGGGTCACTGTACGAGCAGTACTTC,CASSQGGSLYEQYF
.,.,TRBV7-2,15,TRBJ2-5,TGTGCCAGCAGCTTAGCGAGGGGGATCGGAGAGACCCAGTACTTC,CASSLARGIGETQYF
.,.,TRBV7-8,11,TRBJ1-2,TGTGCCAGCAGCCTCGCGGGCGTCTACACCTTC,CASSLAGVYTF
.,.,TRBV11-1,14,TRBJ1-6,TGTGCCAGCAGCTTAGGGGACGGTTATTCACCCCTCCACTTT,CASSLGDGYSPLHF
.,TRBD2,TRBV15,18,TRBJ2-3,TGTGCCACCAGCAGAGGCTCAATTCTCCTAGCGGGAGCTCTTAAAAGGTATTTT,CATSRGSILLAGALKRYF
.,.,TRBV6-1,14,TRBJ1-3,TGTGCCAGCAGTGAAAGGGCAGCCGGAAACACCATATATTTT,CASSERAAGNTIYF
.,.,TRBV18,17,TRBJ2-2,TGTGCCAGCTCACCCGAGTCTGGCCCGGGAAACACCGGGGAGCTGTTTTTT,CASSPESGPGNTGELFF
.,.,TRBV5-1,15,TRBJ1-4,TGCGCCAGCAGCTTGGATGTGGGCCAGGATGAAAAACTGTTTTTT,CASSLDVGQDEKLFF
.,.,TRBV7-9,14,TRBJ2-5,TGTGCCAGCAGCTTAGCGTCGAGGCCGGAGACCCAGTACTTC,CASSLASRPETQYF
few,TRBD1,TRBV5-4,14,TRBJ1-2,TGTGCCAGCAGCCGGGACAGGGGTGGCTATGGCTACACCTTC,CASSRDRGGYGYTF
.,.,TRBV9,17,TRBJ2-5,TGTGCCAGCAGCGTAGCTGCTGGGGGGGGGCCCGGAGAGACCCAGTACTTC,CASSVAAGGGPGETQYF
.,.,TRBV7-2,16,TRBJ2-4,TGTGCCAGCAGCAACAGGGGGGGACTAGCCAAAAACATTCAGTACTTC,CASSNRGGLAKNIQYF
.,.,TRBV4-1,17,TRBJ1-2,TGCGCCAGCAGCCAAGGTTCGACTCCCGGGACGCTCTATGGCTACACCTTC,CASSQGSTPGTLYGYTF
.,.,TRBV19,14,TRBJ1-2,TGTGCCAGTAACCAGGGTGGTGCGGCCCGCGTCTACACCTTC,CASNQGGAARVYTF
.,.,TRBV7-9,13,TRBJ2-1,TGTGCCAGCAGCTTAGTCGGTGGTGGCGAGCAGTTCTTC,CASSLVGGGEQFF
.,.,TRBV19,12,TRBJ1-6,TGTGCCAGTAGTGGGACTGAATCACCCCTCCACTTT,CASSGTESPLHF
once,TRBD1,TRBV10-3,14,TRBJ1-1,TGTGCCATCAGTGACCGACAGGGTTACACTGAAGCTTTCTTT,CAISDRQGYTEAFF
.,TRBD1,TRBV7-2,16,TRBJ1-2,TGTGCCAGCAGCCCGGGGGGACAGGGTTGGAGCTATGGCTACACCTTC,CASSPGGQGWSYGYTF
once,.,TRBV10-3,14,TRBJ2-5,TGTGCCATCAGTGGCCCGTCAGAATGGGAGACCCAGTACTTC,CAISGPSEWETQYF
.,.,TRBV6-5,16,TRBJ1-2,TGTGCCAGCAGTTACCGCGAACTAGGGGGGGGCTATGGCTACACCTTC,CASSYRELGGGYGYTF
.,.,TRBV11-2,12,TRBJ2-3,TGTGCCAGCAGCTTAAGCGGGGATACGCAGTATTTT,CASSLSGDTQYF
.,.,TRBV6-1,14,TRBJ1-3,TGTGCCAGCAAATACGACAGGTCTGGAAACACCATATATTTT,CASKYDRSGNTIYF
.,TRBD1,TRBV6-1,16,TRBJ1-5,TGTGCCAGCAGTGAAGGCGTCAGGGGGCTCGGTCAGCCCCAGCATTTT,CASSEGVRGLGQPQHF
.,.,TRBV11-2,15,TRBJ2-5,TGTGCCAGCAGCTTTGGGGGCACCTCGGGAGAGACCCAGTACTTC,CASSFGGTSGETQYF
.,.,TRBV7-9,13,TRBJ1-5,TGTGCCAGCAGCCCCACTGGCAATCAGCCCCAGCATTTT,CASSPTGNQPQHF
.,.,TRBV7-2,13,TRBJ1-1,TGTGCCAGCAGCTTAGACGTTTTAGGGGGAGCTTTCTTT,CASSLDVLGGAFF
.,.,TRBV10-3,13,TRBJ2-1,TGTGCCATCAGCACCGGGGCCCACAATGAGCAGTTCTTC,CAISTGAHNEQFF
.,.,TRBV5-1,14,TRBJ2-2,TGCGCCAGCAGCTTTATCGGGAACACCGGGGAGCTGTTTTTT,CASSFIGNTGELFF
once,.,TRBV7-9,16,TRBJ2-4,TGTGCCAGCAGCCCCCCGTTGCGACTAGCCAAAAACATTCAGTACTTC,CASSPPLRLAKNIQYF
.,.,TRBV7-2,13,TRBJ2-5,TGTGCCAGCAGCTTAAGTAAGAGAGAGACCCAGTACTTC,CASSLSKRETQYF
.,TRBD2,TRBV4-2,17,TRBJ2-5,TGTGCCAGCAGCCAGGAGTTAGCGGGAGGGGCACAAGAGACCCAGTACTTC,CASSQELAGGAQETQYF
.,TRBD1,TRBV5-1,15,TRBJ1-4,TGCGCCAGCAGCTTGGCCGGGACAGACAATGAAAAACTGTTTTTT,CASSLAGTDNEKLFF
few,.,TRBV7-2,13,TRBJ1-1,TGTGCCAGCAGCTTAGCCGACTGGAGGGAAGCTTTCTTT,CASSLADWREAFF
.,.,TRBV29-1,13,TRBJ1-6,TGCAGCGTTTCCGAGGGGAGCGATTCACCCCTCCACTTT,CSVSEGSDSPLHF
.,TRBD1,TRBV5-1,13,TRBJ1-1,TGCGCCAGCAGATTCGACAGGGGCACTGAAGCTTTCTTT,CASRFDRGTEAFF
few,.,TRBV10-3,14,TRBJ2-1,TGTGCCACACAATACTCGGACATCTACAATGAGCAGTTCTTC,CATQYSDIYNEQFF
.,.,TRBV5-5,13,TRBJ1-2,TGTGCCAGCAGCTGGACAGAAGACTATGGCTACACCTTC,CASSWTEDYGYTF
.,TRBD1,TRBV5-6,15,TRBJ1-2,TGTGCCAGCAGCCCACTAAATACAGGGGGCAGTGGCTACACCTTC,CASSPLNTGGSGYTF
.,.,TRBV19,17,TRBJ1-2,TGTGCCAGTAGACAGCCTTCACTTATCTTTTCTAACTATGGCTACACCTTC,CASRQPSLIFSNYGYTF
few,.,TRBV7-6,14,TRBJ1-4,TGTGCCAGCAGCTTAGGCGGAACTAATGAAAAACTGTTTTTT,CASSLGGTNEKLFF
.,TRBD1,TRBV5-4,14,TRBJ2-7,TGTGCCAGCAGCCGGGACAGAAACTCCTACGAGCAGTACTTC,CASSRDRNSYEQYF
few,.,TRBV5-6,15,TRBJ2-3,TGTGCCAGCAGCCTGCTAGCCCTTAGCACAGATACGCAGTATTTT,CASSLLALSTDTQYF
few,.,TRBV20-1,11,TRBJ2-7,TGCAGTGCTAGCGAAAGATACGAGCAGTACTTC,CSASERYEQYF
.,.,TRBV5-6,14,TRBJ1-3,TGTGCCAGCAGCGCCCTAAAGACAGTTGAAGGGATATATTTT,CASSALKTVEGIYF
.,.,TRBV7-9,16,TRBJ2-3,TGTGCCAGCAGCTTAGGCGGGTCAACTAGCACAGATACGCAGTATTTT,CASSLGGSTSTDTQYF
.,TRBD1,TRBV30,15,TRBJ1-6,TGTGCCTGGAGTGCTATCGGACAGGGGTTTTCACCCCTCCACTTT,CAWSAIGQGFSPLHF
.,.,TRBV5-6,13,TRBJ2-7,TGTGCCAGCAGGTCCTCTGGTATCGACGAGCAGTACTTC,CASRSSGIDEQYF
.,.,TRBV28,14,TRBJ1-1,TGTGCCAGCACCCGGGGCCCCAGGAACACTGAAGCTTTCTTT,CASTRGPRNTEAFF
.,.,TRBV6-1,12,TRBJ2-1,TGTGCCAGCAGTGGGGACTACAATGAGCAGTTCTTC,CASSGDYNEQFF
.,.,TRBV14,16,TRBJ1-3,TGTGCCAGCAGCCTATTCGGGACAAACTCTGGAAACACCATATATTTT,CASSLFGTNSGNTIYF
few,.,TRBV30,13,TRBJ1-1,TGTGCCTGGAGTGTACAACCAACCACTGAAGCTTTCTTT,CAWSVQPTTEAFF
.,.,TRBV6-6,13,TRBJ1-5,TGTGCCAGCAGCACGGAGGGGTCCTGGCCCCAGCATTTT,CASSTEGSWPQHF